These T cell receptor beta chains were read from a single sample in a study of blood T cell repertoires in COVID-19. This table comes from immunoSEQ multiplex PCR, and its TCRdb copy is limited to in-frame clones, with some not included. The sample lists hundreds of thousands of clones; approximately 84% were seen once. The source material was PBMCs or T cells enriched from blood (not recorded which). These TCRs come from a woman aged 25 to 39 who had recovered from COVID-19. Each CDR3 is given with its conserved first and last residue. Each record gives: V gene, clone size, J gene, D gene, CDR3 protein, CDR3 DNA. The D gene is left open where the match is weak. Some rows have no size entry. The others give once, few or many, or a class for an expanded clone.

TRBV5-1	-	TRBJ2-3	TRBD2	CASSLTGTRAMNTQYF	TGCGCCAGCAGTTTAACCGGGACTAGGGCGATGAATACGCAGTATTTT
TRBV7-6	-	TRBJ1-6	-	CASSLGPSSSYNSPLHF	TGTGCCAGCAGCTTAGGGCCATCCAGCTCCTATAATTCACCCCTCCACTTT
TRBV24-1	-	TRBJ2-5	TRBD1	CATRDRETQYF	TGTGCCACCCGGGACAGAGAGACCCAGTACTTC
TRBV24-1	-	TRBJ2-2	TRBD1	CATSDLTTGGDTGELFF	TGTGCCACCAGTGATTTGACGACAGGGGGCGACACCGGGGAGCTGTTTTTT
TRBV5-6	-	TRBJ2-5	-	CASSLDRQETQYF	TGTGCCAGCAGCTTGGACAGGCAAGAGACCCAGTACTTC
TRBV2	-	TRBJ1-2	TRBD1	CASSGYRDRAHIYGYTF	TGTGCCAGCAGCGGTTACCGGGACAGGGCCCATATCTATGGCTACACCTTC
TRBV7-9	-	TRBJ2-7	-	CASSLIGGHEQYF	TGTGCCAGCAGCTTAATAGGAGGACACGAGCAGTACTTC
TRBV5-5	-	TRBJ2-1	-	CASSRAGGTYNEQFF	TGTGCCAGCAGCCGAGCGGGTGGCACCTACAATGAGCAGTTCTTC
TRBV5-1	-	TRBJ2-1	TRBD2	CASSSQLAGVNNEQFF	TGCGCCAGCAGCTCCCAACTAGCGGGAGTCAACAATGAGCAGTTCTTC
TRBV27	-	TRBJ2-7	TRBD2	CASSGGLAGRYEQYF	TGTGCCAGCAGTGGAGGACTAGCGGGACGCTACGAGCAGTACTTC
TRBV3-1/TRBV3-2	-	TRBJ2-5	TRBD2	CASSQEVTAGSQETQYF	TGTGCTAGCAGCCAAGAAGTCACAGCGGGAAGCCAAGAGACCCAGTACTTC
TRBV7-6	-	TRBJ1-2	-	CASSHIRQDTYGYTF	TGTGCCAGCAGCCACATCCGACAGGATACCTATGGCTACACCTTC
TRBV5-1	-	TRBJ2-3	-	CASSLEAGADTQYF	TGCGCCAGCAGCTTGGAGGCAGGGGCCGATACGCAGTATTTT
TRBV28	-	TRBJ2-2	-	CASSLLAGMDTGELFF	TGTGCCAGCAGTTTATTGGCGGGAATGGACACCGGGGAGCTGTTTTTT
TRBV9	-	TRBJ2-2	TRBD2	CASGAGGPSGELFF	TGTGCCAGCGGGGCGGGAGGGCCCTCCGGGGAGCTGTTTTTT
TRBV19	few	TRBJ1-6	-	CASNGRGSSPLHF	TGTGCCAGTAATGGCAGGGGTTCTTCACCCCTCCACTTT
TRBV9	-	TRBJ1-2	-	CASSVVQADNYGYTF	TGTGCCAGCAGCGTAGTTCAGGCTGATAACTATGGCTACACCTTC
TRBV2	-	TRBJ1-1	-	CASSELGGLNTEAFF	TGTGCCAGCAGTGAATTGGGGGGGCTCAACACTGAAGCTTTCTTT
TRBV28	-	TRBJ2-7	TRBD2	CASSFLAGAHEQYF	TGTGCCAGCAGTTTCCTAGCGGGAGCCCACGAGCAGTACTTC
TRBV19	once	TRBJ2-4	TRBD1	CASSSGTGGENIQYF	TGTGCCAGTAGTAGTGGGACAGGGGGGGAAAACATTCAGTACTTC
TRBV19	-	TRBJ2-3	TRBD2	CASSMRGGNSDTQYF	TGTGCCAGTAGTATGCGGGGGGGCAATTCAGATACGCAGTATTTT
TRBV14	-	TRBJ2-1	-	CASSREPEGQTEGEQFF	TGTGCCAGCAGCCGCGAACCAGAGGGTCAGACGGAGGGCGAGCAGTTCTTC
TRBV19	-	TRBJ1-2	TRBD1	CASSIATGSYGYTF	TGTGCCAGTAGTATAGCGACAGGGAGCTATGGCTACACCTTC
TRBV5-1	-	TRBJ2-7	-	CASRSLQGFEQYF	TGCGCCAGCAGATCGCTACAGGGTTTCGAGCAGTACTTC
TRBV4-1	once	TRBJ2-4	TRBD2	CASSPGPIAGLAKNIQYF	TGCGCCAGCAGCCCTGGCCCTATAGCGGGGCTAGCCAAAAACATTCAGTACTTC
TRBV10-2	-	TRBJ2-1	-	CASSPPSNPLNEQFF	TGCGCCAGCTCACCCCCAAGCAACCCTCTTAATGAGCAGTTCTTC
TRBV27	-	TRBJ2-7	TRBD1	CASSNRTGGFYEQYF	TGTGCCAGCAGTAACCGGACAGGGGGATTCTACGAGCAGTACTTC
TRBV28	few	TRBJ2-7	TRBD1	CASRLGTGASYEQYF	TGTGCCAGCAGGTTAGGGACAGGGGCCTCCTACGAGCAGTACTTC
TRBV2	-	TRBJ2-7	TRBD1	CASSGNRQGKRYEQYF	TGTGCCAGCAGTGGCAACCGACAGGGGAAACGGTACGAGCAGTACTTC
TRBV10-3	-	TRBJ2-3	TRBD2	CAISDPSGRSLGTDTQYF	TGTGCCATCAGTGATCCTAGCGGGAGGTCTTTGGGCACAGATACGCAGTATTTT
TRBV19	-	TRBJ1-1	-	CASSTGRDINTEAFF	TGTGCCAGTAGTACAGGCAGGGACATCAACACTGAAGCTTTCTTT
TRBV20-1	-	TRBJ1-1	-	CSATGSGEAFF	TGCAGTGCTACAGGGTCGGGTGAAGCTTTCTTT
TRBV7-9	once	TRBJ2-3	-	CASSLPGQTDTQYF	TGTGCCAGCAGCTTACCCGGACAGACAGATACGCAGTATTTT
TRBV5-1	once	TRBJ1-1	-	CASSLAEVNTEAFF	TGCGCCAGCAGCTTGGCCGAGGTGAACACTGAAGCTTTCTTT
TRBV19	-	TRBJ2-1	-	CASSIYASPYNEQFF	TGTGCCAGTAGTATCTATGCGAGTCCTTACAATGAGCAGTTCTTC
TRBV5-4	once	TRBJ1-2	-	CASSVLQDNYGYTF	TGTGCCAGCAGCGTCCTACAGGATAACTATGGCTACACCTTC
TRBV28	-	TRBJ2-7	-	CASDLVGGAGEQYF	TGTGCCAGCGATCTAGTGGGGGGGGCGGGCGAGCAGTACTTC
TRBV6-4	once	TRBJ2-2	TRBD2	CASSTSGHTGELFF	TGTGCCAGCAGTACTAGCGGCCACACCGGGGAGCTGTTTTTT
TRBV28	-	TRBJ2-2	-	CASSSRRSKPGELFF	TGTGCCAGCAGTTCCCGAAGGAGCAAGCCCGGGGAGCTGTTTTTT
TRBV27	-	TRBJ2-3	TRBD2	CASRAGNTDTQYF	TGTGCCAGCAGAGCGGGAAACACAGATACGCAGTATTTT